Sequencing of this T cell receptor beta chain was carried out in a study of blood T cell repertoires in COVID-19 (dated by TCRdb to 2020 to 2022). General notes on the study: Samples from collaborators originated in the United States, Italy and Spain and spanned both the acute and convalescent phases of COVID-19. Samples were obtained from the ongoing ImmuneRACE study (first 160 participants) and from some 1,300 subjects provided by 6 global collaborators. Where available, HLA class I and class II types were taken from metadata supplied by the sample provider and were not determined by assay-based typing. Sample metadata almost always included a de-identified subject ID, COVID-19 status, age in years and sex. The repertoires were made available in a free public database intended to serve as a resource for research on the immune response to SARS-CoV-2. The material from the prospective study consisted of cDNA or gDNA derived from T cells, B-cell-depleted T cells, or PBMCs. The dataset comprised deeply sampled blood TCRbeta repertoires from subjects exposed to, actively infected with, or recovered from COVID-19. The paper's findings and limits, for the study overall: Clinical and demographic metadata were provided uncurated, with the amount varying by source and participant.

Note on this clone: Its cognate antigen has yet to be identified. No base quality information exists; no much larger clone differs at one position.

The immunoSEQ Assay, a bias-controlled multiplex PCR, was used to amplify TCRbeta CDR3 regions from genomic DNA. The source study handled its data this way. The number of nucleated cells in each sample was estimated by amplification of reference gene primers within the assay. To quantify the absolute abundance of each unique TCRbeta CDR3 rearrangement, sequence reads were collapsed and filtered. For each sample, productive Simpson clonality was calculated by taking the square root of Simpson's diversity index across productive rearrangements. Not all clones reach the TCRdb copy of this immuneACCESS table, which keeps in-frame sequences only. Checked studies attribute under half of the gap to unresolved V genes and leave the rest unexplained. V and J calls and clone size are copied from that table; D and trimming were computed from the DNA. The sample data list about 120,000 clones, and 75% to 90% of these were observed just once. In total, the top ten clones hold 25% to 35% of the sample.

CDR1 and CDR2 are read off the germline V gene as SGHVS and FQNEAQ. Taken from cysteine to phenylalanine, the CDR3 has 14 residues. Only the CDR3 region is kept as DNA, spanning 42 bases read in frame from base 1. V is pared back by 0 bases and J by 13 bases, with 19 bases lying between the germline termini. The collaborating institutions used their own protocols to collect whole blood in K2EDTA tubes. For TCRbeta analysis, collaborators shipped samples as frozen whole blood, isolated PBMCs, or DNA extracted from either of those sample types. Specimen: peripheral blood. This TCR derives from a man aged 65 to 85 with active or convalescent COVID-19. This sequence uses TRBV7-8 and TRBJ2-7, with a tentative D gene TRBD2 over 5 matching bases. The DNA is TGTGCCAGCAGCTTAGCGTGGACGCGGGCTGAGCTTTACTTC. This codes for CASSLAWTRAELYF.